This TCR beta chain comes out of a study of chemoradiotherapy in HPV16-positive cancers. About the study: Functional T-cell assays on two HPV16-positive patients' cells defined candidate HPV-specific clones and common TCR motifs. Broader study findings: Better recurrence-free survival went with HPV-responsive T-cell expansion in HPV16-positive patients. Candidate HPV-specific clones and E7-related TCR motifs grew in tumor during treatment.

Produced via immunoSEQ multiplex PCR; TCRdb's table is partial and in-frame only. This sample yields under 70,000 clones, of which about 88% are seen a single time; 2.5% to 4% belongs to the top ten. This clone has more than one count but fewer than ten. What it binds is unknown. V lost 8 bases, J lost 6 bases, and 11 bases lay in between. Germline CDR1 and CDR2: LNHDA and SQIVND (reference sequence). CDR3 length equals 11 residues. The material sequenced was blood, taken from a patient who underwent chemoradiotherapy. The V gene is TRBV19, the J gene TRBJ2-7; D gene ambiguous. This TCR was recovered from a human donor with HPV-associated anogenital cancer. CDR3 nucleotides: TGTGCCAGTGGGCAAGTGTTCGAGCAGTACTTC. Translated, it gives CASGQVFEQYF.